Sequencing of this T cell receptor delta chain was carried out in a study of γδ T cells in repeated Plasmodium falciparum infection. Turning to the study itself: Donors were malaria-exposed Malian children or age- and gender-matched Australian children. Points from the study as a whole: In Vdelta2-negative, largely Vdelta1+, gammadelta repertoires, repeated controlled infections appeared to drive clonal selection waves.

The germline V gene has CDR1 TSWWSYY and CDR2 QGS. Inclusive of both ends, the CDR3 amounts to 25 amino acids. Gammadelta T cells were flow-sorted from PBMC into Vgamma9/Vdelta2+ and Vdelta2-negative populations for bulk analysis. TCRdb reran clone calling via CATT on the multiplex PCR reads. The profile covers tens of thousands of delta-chain clones, with less than 1% appearing a single time and 9.6% taken by the ten largest. Points on this clone: Its antigen is still unknown. A read error likely explains this, since a far larger clone differs by one base. The DNA is left out, because the CDR3 cannot be placed on it with certainty; the CDR3 is given as TCRdb lists it.

The origin of this receptor is a pool of human donors (malaria-infected and uninfected, not separated). Sequenced input: gamma-delta T cells from blood. The V gene is TRDV1, but the J gene lacks a call; the table's D call of TRDD3 was not tested on the DNA. This CDR3 reads CALGERFLRLDWGIRGVRHTDKLIF.